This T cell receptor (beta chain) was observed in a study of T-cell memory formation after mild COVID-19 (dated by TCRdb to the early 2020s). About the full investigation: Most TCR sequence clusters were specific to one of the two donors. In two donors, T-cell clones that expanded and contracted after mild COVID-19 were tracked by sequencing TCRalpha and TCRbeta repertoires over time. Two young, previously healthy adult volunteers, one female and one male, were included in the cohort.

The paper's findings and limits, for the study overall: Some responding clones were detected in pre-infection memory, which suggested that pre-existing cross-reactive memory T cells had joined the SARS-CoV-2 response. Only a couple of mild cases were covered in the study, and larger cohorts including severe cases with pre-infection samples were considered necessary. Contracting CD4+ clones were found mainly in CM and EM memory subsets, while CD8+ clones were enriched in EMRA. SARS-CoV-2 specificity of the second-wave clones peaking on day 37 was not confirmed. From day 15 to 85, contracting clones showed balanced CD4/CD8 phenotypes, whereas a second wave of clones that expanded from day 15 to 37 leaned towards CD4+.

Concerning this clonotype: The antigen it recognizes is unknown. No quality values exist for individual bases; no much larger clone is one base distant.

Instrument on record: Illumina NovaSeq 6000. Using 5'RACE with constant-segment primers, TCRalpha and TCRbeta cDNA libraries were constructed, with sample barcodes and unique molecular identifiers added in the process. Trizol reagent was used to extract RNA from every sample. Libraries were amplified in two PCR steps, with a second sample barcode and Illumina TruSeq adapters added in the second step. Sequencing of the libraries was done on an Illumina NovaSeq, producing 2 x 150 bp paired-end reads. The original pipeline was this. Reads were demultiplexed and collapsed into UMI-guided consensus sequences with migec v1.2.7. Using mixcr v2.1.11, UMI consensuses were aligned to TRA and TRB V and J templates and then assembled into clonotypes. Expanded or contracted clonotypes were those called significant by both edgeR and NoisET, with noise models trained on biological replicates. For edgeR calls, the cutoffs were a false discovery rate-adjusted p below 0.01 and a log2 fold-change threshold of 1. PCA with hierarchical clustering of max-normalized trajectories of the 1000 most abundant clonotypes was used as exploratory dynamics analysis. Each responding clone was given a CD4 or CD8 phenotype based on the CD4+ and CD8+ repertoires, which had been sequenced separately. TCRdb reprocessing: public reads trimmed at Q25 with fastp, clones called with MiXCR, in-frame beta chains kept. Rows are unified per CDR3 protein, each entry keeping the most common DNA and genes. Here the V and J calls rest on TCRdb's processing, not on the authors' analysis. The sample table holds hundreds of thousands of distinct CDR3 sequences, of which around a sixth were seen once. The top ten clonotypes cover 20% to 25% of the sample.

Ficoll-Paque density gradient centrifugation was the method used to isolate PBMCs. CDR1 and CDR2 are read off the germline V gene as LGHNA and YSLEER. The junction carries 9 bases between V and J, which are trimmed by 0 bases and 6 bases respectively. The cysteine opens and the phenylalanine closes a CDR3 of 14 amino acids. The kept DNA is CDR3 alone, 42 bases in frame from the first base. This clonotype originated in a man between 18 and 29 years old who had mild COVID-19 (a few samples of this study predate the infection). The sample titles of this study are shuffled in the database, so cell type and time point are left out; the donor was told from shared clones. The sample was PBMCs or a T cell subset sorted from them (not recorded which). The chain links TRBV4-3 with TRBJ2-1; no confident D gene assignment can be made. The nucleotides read TGCGCCAGCAGCCAAGATCGCTGGCTCAATGAGCAGTTCTTC. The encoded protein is CASSQDRWLNEQFF.